This T cell receptor (beta chain) was captured by sequencing in a study of PD-L1 blockade in urothelial cancer. Here immunoSEQ multiplex PCR was the method, and the copy in TCRdb shows in-frame clones only, minus some. The sample has some 52,000 clones; about 72% are singletons. Germline loops: CDR1 SSHAT, CDR2 FNYEAQ (reference sequence). The CDR3 covers 16 residues. As concerns this clone: An end of the junction differs from the germline gene, which may be a read error. Other DNA sequences in this sample translate to the same CDR3.

The TCR sequence derives from a man aged 70-80 years with urothelial cancer. Here the sequenced sample was PBMCs, taken around atezolizumab (anti-PD-L1) treatment. The genes are TRBV7-7 and TRBJ2-5; 8 bases fit TRBD2. CDR3: CASSPGLAGALEAQYF. Written as DNA, the CDR3 is TGTGCTAGCAGCCCAGGACTAGCAGGAGCTCTTGAGGCCCAGTACTTC.